This T cell receptor (beta chain) derives from a study of shared clonotypes between healthy human individuals. As for this clone: Its antigen is undetermined.

TCRdb keeps only in-frame clones here, not all; method: immunoSEQ multiplex PCR. The sample records 2 million to 2.5 million clones, 90% to 96% being singletons. Notes on the study in general: Blood was the only sampled material, and tissue repertoires likely differ. Relative to clonotypes present in all four donors, those not shared had lower generation probabilities.

Germline V gene sequence: CDR1 SGHRS, CDR2 YFSETQ. Losses at the gene ends were 5 bases for V and 6 bases for J; bases not matched to a gene: 7. CDR3 length equals 14 residues. The TCR comes from a man aged 18 to 30 in good health. The chain uses TRBV5-1 and TRBJ2-2; 7 nucleotides align to TRBD1. Sequenced: naive CD4+ T cells sorted from blood. Subset of the sample: CD45RA+ positively selected. CDR3 protein: CASSLDRASGELFF. DNA of the CDR3: TGCGCCAGCAGTCTCGACAGGGCGTCCGGGGAGCTGTTTTTT.